The clone carrying this T cell receptor beta chain appeared many times. One entry per CDR3 protein, called by TCRdb with MiXCR from the 5' RACE reads. This table holds under 650,000 distinct CDR3 sequences, approximately 19% found once. These data belong to a study of T-cell memory formation after mild COVID-19. The CDR3 is 12 residues long. The V end lost 3 bases, the J end lost 7 bases, and 9 bases lay between the germline ends. V and J are TRBV12-3 or TRBV12-4 and TRBJ1-2; no definite D call. This receptor was taken from an adult woman who had mild COVID-19 (a few samples of this study predate the infection). Cell type and time point are not known. Sample: PBMCs or a T cell subset sorted from them (not recorded which). As DNA, the CDR3 is TGTGCCAGCAGTTTGGTGGGTGGTGGCTACACCTTC. Translating it yields CASSLVGGGYTF.